One and the same sample provided the 10 T cell receptor beta chains below, sequenced in a study of T cells in Graves' hyperthyroidism and ophthalmopathy. The investigators amplified TCR beta CDR3 regions from RNA transcripts. A set of HTBI primers served as the primers for a first-round RT-PCR of the TCR CDR3. TCRdb independently ran MiXCR on the multiplex PCR reads; one entry per CDR3 protein. Here the sample spans hundreds of thousands of distinct CDR3 sequences, approximately 14% being singletons. Sequenced input: blood. These TCRs come from a man younger than 30 with Graves' ophthalmopathy.

Comment on this clonotype: With a much larger clone just one base away, this may be a read error. The chain employs TRBV7-9 and TRBJ2-5; 7 nucleotides match TRBD2. V lost 1 base and J lost 6; bases outside the gene matches: 2. CDR1 and CDR2 from the germline V gene are SEHNR and FQNEAQ (reference sequence). CDR3 length: 13 residues. Here the CDR3 DNA reads TGTGCCAGCAGCTTAGGACTAGCACAGACCCAGTACTTC. Protein product: CASSLGLAQTQYF.

This clonotype was found many times. This sequence joins TRBV11-3 and TRBJ2-1; 11 bases line up with TRBD1. With 8 bases clipped from V and 3 bases from J, the junction kept 0 bases outside the gene matches. Germline assignment: CDR1 SGHNT and CDR2 YENEEA. The CDR3 loop spans 13 amino acids. The CDR3 here is CASGTGGYNEQFF. Here the CDR3 DNA reads TGTGCCAGCGGGACAGGGGGCTACAATGAGCAGTTCTTC. The full variable domain, in which reference TRBV11-3 and TRBJ2-1 provide the parts outside the CDR3, is EAGVVQSPRYKIIEKKQPVAFWCNPISGHNTLYWYLQNLGQGPELLIRYENEEAVDDSQLPKDRFSAERLKGVDSTLKIQPAELGDSAVYLCASGTGGYNEQFFGPGTRLTVL.

This clonotype was seen repeatedly, ten times or more. The rearrangement joins TRBV6-5 to TRBJ1-2; D is perhaps TRBD1 (6 bases). V was trimmed by 2 bases and J by 3 bases, leaving 10 bases between them. CDR1 MNHEY and CDR2 SVGAGI come from the germline V gene. This CDR3 spans 14 amino acids. The CDR3 DNA sequence: TGTGCCAGCAGTTACCGGACAGTCTACTATGGCTACACCTTC. Translated, it gives CASSYRTVYYGYTF.

This clonotype was picked up a small number of times. The gene calls are TRBV5-1 and TRBJ1-3; D remains ambiguous. Germline CDR1 reads SGHRS; CDR2 reads YFSETQ. V lost 2 bases and J 0 bases, leaving 9 bases between the germline ends. This CDR3 has 15 amino acids. The CDR3 is CASSFQANSGNTIYF. DNA of the CDR3: TGCGCCAGCAGCTTTCAGGCCAACTCTGGAAACACCATATATTTT.

This clonotype was counted between two and nine times. The J gene is TRBJ1-5, the V gene TRBV10-3, with D hard to call. The CDR3 contains 12 residues. Trimming pared 4 bases from V and 1 base from J, leaving 2 bases between. CDR1 and CDR2 (germline): ENHRY, SYGVKD. CDR3: CAISASNQPQHF. The CDR3 bases are TGTGCCATCAGTGCCAGCAATCAGCCCCAGCATTTT.

Many counts were recorded for this clonotype. The CDR3 reads CASRGGVLLYEQYF. For the CDR3, the DNA is TGTGCCAGCAGGGGTGGGGTCCTACTTTACGAGCAGTACTTC. This chain links TRBV27 with TRBJ2-7; D remains unclear. The CDR3 spans 14 residues. Germline values: CDR1 MNHEY, CDR2 SMNVEV (reference sequence). V was trimmed by 6 bases and J by 4 bases, leaving 16 bases between them.

The sample holds many counts of this clonotype. With a much larger clone just one base away, this may be a read error. The rearrangement uses TRBV4-2 and TRBJ2-7, with a tentative D call TRBD1 (6 bases). In germline, CDR1 is LGHNA, CDR2 YNFKEQ. V lost 3 bases, J lost 4 bases, and 7 bases lay in between. This CDR3 is built from 12 residues. This CDR3 reads CASSQGHYEQYF. Written as DNA, the CDR3 is TGTGCCAGCAGCCAGGGACATTACGAGCAGTACTTC.

The rearrangement links TRBV10-3 to TRBJ1-4; the match to TRBD1 covers 7 bases. The germline CDR1 and CDR2 sequences are ENHRY and SYGVKD. The CDR3 loop spans 16 amino acids. J gave up 5 bases and V 6 bases, and 12 bases lay outside the gene matches. The CDR3 bases are TGTGCCATCAGCCCCGGGAATACAGGGGTAAATGAAAAACTGTTTTTT. Amino acid sequence: CAISPGNTGVNEKLFF.

Concerning this clonotype itself: A read error is likely, as this CDR3 ends without the conserved phenylalanine or tryptophan. V gene TRBV5-6 combines with J gene TRBJ1-1; 7 bases are shared with TRBD1. Germline CDR1 is SGHDT and CDR2 is YYEEEE. V was clipped by 4 bases and J by 0 bases; unmatched bases: 12. The CDR3 sequence is 17 residues long. The CDR3 loop reads CASSGGDSTSMNTEAFL. The CDR3 DNA reads TGTGCCAGCAGCGGGGGGGACAGCACTTCGATGAACACTGAAGCTTTCCTT.

The chain combines TRBV7-3 with TRBJ2-7; the match to TRBD1 covers 7 bases. CDR1 and CDR2 from the germline V gene are SGHTA and FQGTGA. The CDR3 length is 17 residues. The V gene end was trimmed by 5 bases and the J gene end by 0 bases; junction bases not matched to a gene: 13. DNA of the CDR3: TGTGCCAGCAGCGTCTTCTCCGGGACAGCGAACTCCTACGAGCAGTACTTC. Its translation: CASSVFSGTANSYEQYF. Filled out from reference TRBV7-3 and TRBJ2-7, the complete variable domain reads GAGVSQTPSNKVTEKGKYVELRCDPISGHTALYWYRQSLGQGPEFLIYFQGTGAADDSGLPNDRFFAVRPEGSVSTLKIQRTERGDSAVYLCASSVFSGTANSYEQYFGPGTRLTVT.